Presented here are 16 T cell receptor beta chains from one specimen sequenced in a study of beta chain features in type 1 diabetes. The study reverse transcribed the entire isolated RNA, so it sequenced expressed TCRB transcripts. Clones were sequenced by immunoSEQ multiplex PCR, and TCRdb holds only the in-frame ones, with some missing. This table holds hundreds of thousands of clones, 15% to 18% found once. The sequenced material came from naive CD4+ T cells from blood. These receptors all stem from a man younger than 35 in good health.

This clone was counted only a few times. CDR3 bases: TGTGCCAGCAGCCCCCGACAGGGAAGGGGGACTGAAGCTTTCTTT. It codes for CASSPRQGRGTEAFF. This rearrangement joins TRBV7-6 to TRBJ1-1; the match to TRBD1 covers 7 bases. The CDR3 is made up of 15 amino acids. Losses at the gene ends were 5 bases for V and 5 bases for J; bases not matched to a gene: 11. Germline assignment: CDR1 SGHVS and CDR2 FNYEAQ. Full variable domain (outside the CDR3, taken from reference TRBV7-6 and TRBJ1-1): GAGVSQSPRYKVTKRGQDVALRCDPISGHVSLYWYRQALGQGPEFLTYFNYEAQQDKSGLPNDRFSAERPEGSISTLTIQRTEQRDSAMYRCASSPRQGRGTEAFFGQGTRLTVV.

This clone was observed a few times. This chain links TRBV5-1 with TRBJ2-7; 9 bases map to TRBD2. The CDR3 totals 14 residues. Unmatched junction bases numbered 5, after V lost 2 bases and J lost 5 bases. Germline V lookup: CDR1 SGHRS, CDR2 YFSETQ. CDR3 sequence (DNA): TGCGCCAGCAGCTTAGTAGCGGGGGAACACGAGCAGTACTTC. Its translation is CASSLVAGEHEQYF.

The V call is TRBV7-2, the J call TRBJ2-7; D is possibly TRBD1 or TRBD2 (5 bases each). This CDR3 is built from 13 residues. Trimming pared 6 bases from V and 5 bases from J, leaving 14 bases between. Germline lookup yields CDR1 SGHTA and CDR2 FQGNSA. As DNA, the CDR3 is TGTGCCAGCAGGGCAGGGACGTGGAACGAGCAGTACTTC. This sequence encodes CASRAGTWNEQYF.

The CDR3 reads CASSQDEGQGALGQYF. The CDR3 DNA is TGTGCCAGCAGCCAAGATGAGGGACAGGGGGCCCTTGGGCAGTACTTC. The chain is built from TRBV4-2 and TRBJ2-7; the match to TRBD1 covers 12 bases. V lost 0 bases to trimming and J lost 9 bases; unmatched junction nucleotides: 9. Per the germline V gene, CDR1 is LGHNA and CDR2 is YNFKEQ. The CDR3 consists of 16 residues.

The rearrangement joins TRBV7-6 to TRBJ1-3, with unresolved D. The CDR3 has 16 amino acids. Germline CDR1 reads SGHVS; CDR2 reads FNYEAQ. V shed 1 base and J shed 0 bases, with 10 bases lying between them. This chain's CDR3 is CASSLVAGISGNTIYF. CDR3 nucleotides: TGTGCCAGCAGCTTAGTTGCGGGGATCTCTGGAAACACCATATATTTT.

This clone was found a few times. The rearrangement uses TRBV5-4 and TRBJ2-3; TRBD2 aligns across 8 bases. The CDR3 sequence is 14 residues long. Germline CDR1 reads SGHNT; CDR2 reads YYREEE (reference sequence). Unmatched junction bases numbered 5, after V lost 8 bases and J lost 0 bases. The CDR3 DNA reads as TGTGCCAGTAGGCCTAGCGGGAGCACAGATACGCAGTATTTT. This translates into CASRPSGSTDTQYF.

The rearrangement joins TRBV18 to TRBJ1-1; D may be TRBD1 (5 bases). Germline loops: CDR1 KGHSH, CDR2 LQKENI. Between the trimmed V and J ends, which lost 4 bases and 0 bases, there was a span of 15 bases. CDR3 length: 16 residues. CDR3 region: CASSRNKGFVNTEAFF. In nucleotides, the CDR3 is TGTGCCAGCTCACGAAACAAGGGGTTTGTGAACACTGAAGCTTTCTTT.

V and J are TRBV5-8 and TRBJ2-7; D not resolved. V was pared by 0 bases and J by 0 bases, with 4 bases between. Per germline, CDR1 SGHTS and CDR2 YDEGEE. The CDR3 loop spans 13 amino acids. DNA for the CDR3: TGTGCCAGCAGCTTGGTTCTCTCCTACGAGCAGTACTTC. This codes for CASSLVLSYEQYF.

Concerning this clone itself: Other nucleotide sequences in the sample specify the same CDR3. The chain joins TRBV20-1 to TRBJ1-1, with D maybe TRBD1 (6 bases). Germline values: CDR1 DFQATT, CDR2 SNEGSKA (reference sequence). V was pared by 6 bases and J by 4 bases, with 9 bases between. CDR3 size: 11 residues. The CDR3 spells CSARGATEAFF. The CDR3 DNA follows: TGCAGTGCCAGGGGAGCCACTGAAGCTTTCTTT.

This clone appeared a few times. As DNA, the CDR3 is TGCGCCAGCAGCCAAGGGTTAGCGGGGGGCCTCAAAAACATTCAGTACTTC. Translating gives CASSQGLAGGLKNIQYF. V usage is TRBV4-1 and J usage is TRBJ2-4, with 10 bases lining up with TRBD2. The trim removed 1 base at V and 3 bases at J, leaving 6 bases unmatched. Germline values: CDR1 MGHRA, CDR2 YSYEKL. The CDR3 has 17 amino acids.

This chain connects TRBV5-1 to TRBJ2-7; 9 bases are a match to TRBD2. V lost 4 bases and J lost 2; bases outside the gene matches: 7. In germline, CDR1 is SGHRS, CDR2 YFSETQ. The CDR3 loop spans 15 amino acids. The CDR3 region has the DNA TGCGCCAGCAGCGCTAGCGGGACCCTACCCTACGAGCAGTACTTC. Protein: CASSASGTLPYEQYF.

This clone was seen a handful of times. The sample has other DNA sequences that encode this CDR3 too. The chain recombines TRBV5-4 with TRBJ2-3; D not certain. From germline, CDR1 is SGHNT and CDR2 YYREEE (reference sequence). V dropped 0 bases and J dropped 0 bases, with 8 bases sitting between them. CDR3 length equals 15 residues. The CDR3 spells CASSLGGGSTDTQYF. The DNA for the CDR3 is TGTGCCAGCAGCTTGGGGGGTGGAAGCACAGATACGCAGTATTTT. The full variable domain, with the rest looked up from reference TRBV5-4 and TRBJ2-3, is ETGVTQSPTHLIKTRGQQVTLRCSSQSGHNTVSWYQQALGQGPQFIFQYYREEENGRGNFPPRFSGLQFPNYSSELNVNALELDDSALYLCASSLGGGSTDTQYFGPGTRLTVL.

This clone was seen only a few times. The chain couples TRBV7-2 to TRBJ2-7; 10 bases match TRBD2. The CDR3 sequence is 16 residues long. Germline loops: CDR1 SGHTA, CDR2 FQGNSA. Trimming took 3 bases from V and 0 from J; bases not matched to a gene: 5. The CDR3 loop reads CASSFWSGRASYEQYF. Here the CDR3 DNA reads TGTGCCAGCAGCTTTTGGAGCGGGAGGGCCTCCTACGAGCAGTACTTC.

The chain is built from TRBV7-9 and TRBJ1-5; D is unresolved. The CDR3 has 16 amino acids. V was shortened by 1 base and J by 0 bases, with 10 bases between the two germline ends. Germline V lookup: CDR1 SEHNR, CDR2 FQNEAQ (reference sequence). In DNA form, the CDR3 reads TGTGCCAGCAGCTTAGGAACACCTTATAGCAATCAGCCCCAGCATTTT. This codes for CASSLGTPYSNQPQHF.

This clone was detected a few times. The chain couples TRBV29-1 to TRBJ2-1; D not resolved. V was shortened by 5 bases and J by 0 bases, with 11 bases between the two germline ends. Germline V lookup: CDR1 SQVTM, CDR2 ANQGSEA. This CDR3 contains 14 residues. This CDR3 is CSVLAISSYNEQFF. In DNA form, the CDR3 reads TGCAGCGTTCTCGCGATCAGCTCCTACAATGAGCAGTTCTTC.

Written as DNA, the CDR3 is TGTGCCAGCAGAAACTACGAGCAGTACTTC. Its translation: CASRNYEQYF. The chain links TRBV28 to TRBJ2-7, with D unclear. CDR1 is MDHEN and CDR2 is SYDVKM in the germline V gene. Trimming stripped 6 bases from V and 3 bases from J, with 3 bases between. This CDR3 has 10 amino acids.